This note documents a single TCR beta chain sequence. The target of this receptor is not known. No base-level quality is on record; no much larger clone is a single base apart. Focal radiation therapy combined with CTLA-4 blockade (ipilimumab) was tested in patients with chemo-refractory metastatic non-small-cell lung cancer. V gives up 3 bases and J gives up 6 bases, and the segment between their germline ends measures 18 bases. The CDR3 goes from the cysteine to the phenylalanine over 16 residues. The sequence is cut down to CDR3 DNA, 48 bases in frame from base 1. CDR1 and CDR2 are drawn from the germline V gene: SGHAT, FQNNGV. This sample stems from a study of radiotherapy plus CTLA-4 blockade in lung cancer listed by TCRdb under 2018. Context from the whole study: Among the enrolled patients, roughly 17% had an objective response, and 25% to 40% reached disease control.

The method was the immunoSEQ multiplex PCR assay. The table comes from immuneACCESS by way of TCRdb, which keeps in-frame sequences with V and J called. Part of the clones is missing from these tables; in studies checked, under half for an unresolved V gene and the rest for unknown reasons. The sample profile shows 120,000 or so clones; 90% of them were found once. The top ten clonotypes cover under 8% of the sample. Findings and caveats that apply to the study as a whole: The strongest predictors of response were reported to be early dynamic shifts in blood T cell clones along with a rise in serum interferon-beta following radiation. After treatment with radiotherapy and ipilimumab, TCR clones that originated in tumors expanded in peripheral blood.

The chain is made from TRBV11-2 and TRBJ2-1; a tentative D call is TRBD1 (6 bases match). The sample in question was peripheral blood, obtained from a patient treated with radiotherapy plus ipilimumab. The source of this sequence is a human donor with non-small cell lung cancer that progressed on radiotherapy plus ipilimumab. The base sequence is TGTGCCAGCAGCTTGGGTGGGGGCGTAGCGACCAATGAGCAGTTCTTC. Its coded protein is CASSLGGGVATNEQFF.